The sequence of this T cell receptor beta chain was determined in a study of CD8+ T cells in alopecia areata. In its sample, this clone was seen a few times. Extraction and reverse transcription of RNA yielded cDNA as the sequencing template. Profiled with immunoSEQ multiplex PCR; TCRdb holds only in-frame clones, not every one. This sample has about 91,000 clones, with 35% to 45% found just once. The CDR3 runs to 13 residues. Per the germline V gene, CDR1 is SGHTA and CDR2 is FQGNSA. The V end was cut by 4 bases, the J end by 7 bases, with 14 bases between. Sequencing was done on a sample of CD4+ T cells sorted from blood. The source is a human donor with alopecia areata. The chain is built from TRBV7-2 and TRBJ2-7; unclear D gene. CDR3 DNA sequence: TGTGCCAGCAGCTCCCTAGACACTCGGGAGCAGTACTTC. Translated, it gives CASSSLDTREQYF.